The clone carrying this T cell receptor beta chain was observed many times. Its cognate antigen is unknown. According to the study, TCR beta libraries were built with iRepertoire HTBI primers and CDR3-region Arm-PCR. Using its own MiXCR run on the multiplex PCR reads, TCRdb lists one record per CDR3 protein. The table records about 540,000 distinct CDR3 sequences, 13% of them present only once. The time point was: newly diagnosed GD, antithyroid drugs for less than 3 months. The TCR library was made from RNA extracted from PBMCs. Germline loops: CDR1 ENHRY, CDR2 SYGVKD. CDR3 length: 15 residues. After removal of 10 bases from V and 0 bases from J, the junction contained 11 bases not matched to a gene. This entry is derived from a study of regulatory T cells in long-lasting Graves disease. Study-wide results and limits: Having only a small sample size may have limited accuracy. Persistent disease exhibited a predilection for TRBV28, TRBJ1-2 and TRBJ2-5.

Separately, the same data were catalogued under a study of T cells in Graves' hyperthyroidism and ophthalmopathy. From that second work: A first-round RT-PCR of the TCR CDR3 used the HTBI primer set.

The rearrangement links TRBV10-3 to TRBJ1-1, with 7 bases matching TRBD1. This sequence was found in a man between 25 and 39 years old with Graves disease. The specimen was peripheral blood mononuclear cells (PBMCs), collected at new diagnosis, from a patient treated with antithyroid drugs. This CDR3 is CATGGGGGMNTEAFF. As DNA, the CDR3 is TGTGCCACGGGCGGTGGAGGGGGCATGAACACTGAAGCTTTCTTT.